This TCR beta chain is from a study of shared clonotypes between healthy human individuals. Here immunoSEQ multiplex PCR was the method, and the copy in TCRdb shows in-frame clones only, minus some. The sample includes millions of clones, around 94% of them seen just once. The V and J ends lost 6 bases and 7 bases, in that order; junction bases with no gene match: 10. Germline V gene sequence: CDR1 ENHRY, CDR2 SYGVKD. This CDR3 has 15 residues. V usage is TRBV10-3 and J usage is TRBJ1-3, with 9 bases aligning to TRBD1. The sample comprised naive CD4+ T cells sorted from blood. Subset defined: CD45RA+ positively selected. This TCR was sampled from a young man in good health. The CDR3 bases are TGTGCCATCAGACCGTCCGGGACAGGGCTTAACACCATATATTTT. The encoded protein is CAIRPSGTGLNTIYF.